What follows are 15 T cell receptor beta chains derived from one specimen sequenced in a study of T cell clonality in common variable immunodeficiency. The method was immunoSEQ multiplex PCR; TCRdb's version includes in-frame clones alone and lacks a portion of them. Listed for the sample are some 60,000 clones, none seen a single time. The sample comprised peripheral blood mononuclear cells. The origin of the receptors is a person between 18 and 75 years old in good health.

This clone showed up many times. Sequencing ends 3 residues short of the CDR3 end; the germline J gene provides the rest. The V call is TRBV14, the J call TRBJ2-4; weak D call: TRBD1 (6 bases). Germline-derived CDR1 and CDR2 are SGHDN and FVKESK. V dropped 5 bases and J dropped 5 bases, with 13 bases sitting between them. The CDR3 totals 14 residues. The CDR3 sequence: CASSLLGGQNIQYF. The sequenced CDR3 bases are TGTGCCAGCAGCTTGCTAGGGGGACAAAACATT.

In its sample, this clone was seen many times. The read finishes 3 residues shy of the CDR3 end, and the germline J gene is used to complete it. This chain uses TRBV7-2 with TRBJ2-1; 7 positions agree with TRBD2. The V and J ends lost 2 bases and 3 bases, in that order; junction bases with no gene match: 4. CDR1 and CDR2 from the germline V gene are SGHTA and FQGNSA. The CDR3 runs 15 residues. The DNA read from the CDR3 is TGTGCCAGCAGCTTAAGGGGAGGGCTCTACAATGAG. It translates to CASSLRGGLYNE. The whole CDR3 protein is CASSLRGGLYNEQFF.

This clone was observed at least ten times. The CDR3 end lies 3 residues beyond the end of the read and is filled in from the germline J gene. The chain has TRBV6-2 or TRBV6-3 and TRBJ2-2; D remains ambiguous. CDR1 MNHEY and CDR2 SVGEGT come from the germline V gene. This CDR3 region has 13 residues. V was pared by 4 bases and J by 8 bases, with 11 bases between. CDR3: CASSFPVLGELFF. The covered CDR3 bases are TGTGCCAGCAGTTTTCCGGTTCTAGGGGAG.

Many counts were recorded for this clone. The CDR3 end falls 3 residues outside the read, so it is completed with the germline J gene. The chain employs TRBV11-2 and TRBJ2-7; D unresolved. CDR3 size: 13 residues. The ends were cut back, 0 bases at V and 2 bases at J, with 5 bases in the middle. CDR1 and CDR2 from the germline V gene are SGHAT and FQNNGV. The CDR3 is CASSLDSTYEQYF. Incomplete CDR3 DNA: TGTGCCAGCAGCTTAGACTCTACCTACGAG.

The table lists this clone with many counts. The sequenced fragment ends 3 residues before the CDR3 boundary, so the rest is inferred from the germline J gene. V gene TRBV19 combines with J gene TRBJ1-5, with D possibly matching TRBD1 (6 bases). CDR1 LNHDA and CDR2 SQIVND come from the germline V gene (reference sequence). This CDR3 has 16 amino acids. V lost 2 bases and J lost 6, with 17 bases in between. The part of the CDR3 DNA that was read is TGTGCCAGTAGTATAAGGGCAGGGGTTGGCGGTCAGCCC. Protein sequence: CASSIRAGVGGQP. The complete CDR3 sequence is CASSIRAGVGGQPQHF.

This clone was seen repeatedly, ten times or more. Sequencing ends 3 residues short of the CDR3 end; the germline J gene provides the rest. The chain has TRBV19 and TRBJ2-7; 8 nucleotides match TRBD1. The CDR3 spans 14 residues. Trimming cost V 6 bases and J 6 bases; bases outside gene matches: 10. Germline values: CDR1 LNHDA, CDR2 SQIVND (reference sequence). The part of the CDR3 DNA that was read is TGTGCCAGTAGCCAAGGACAGGGTGTGGGCGAG. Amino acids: CASSQGQGVGE. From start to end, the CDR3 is CASSQGQGVGEQYF.

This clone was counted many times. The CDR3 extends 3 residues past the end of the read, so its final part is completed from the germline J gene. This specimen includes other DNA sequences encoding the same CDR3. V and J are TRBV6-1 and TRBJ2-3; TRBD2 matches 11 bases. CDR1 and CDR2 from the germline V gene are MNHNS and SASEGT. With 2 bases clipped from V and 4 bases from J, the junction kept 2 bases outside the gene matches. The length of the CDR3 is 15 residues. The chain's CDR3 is CASSELAGGPDTQYF. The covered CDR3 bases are TGTGCCAGCAGTGAATTAGCGGGAGGGCCAGATACG.

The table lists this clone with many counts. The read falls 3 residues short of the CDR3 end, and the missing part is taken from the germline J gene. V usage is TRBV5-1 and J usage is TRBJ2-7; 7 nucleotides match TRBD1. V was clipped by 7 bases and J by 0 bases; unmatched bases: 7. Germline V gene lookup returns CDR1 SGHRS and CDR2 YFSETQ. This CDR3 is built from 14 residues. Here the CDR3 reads CASRPGQHSYEQYF. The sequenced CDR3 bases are TGCGCCAGCCGCCCGGGACAGCACTCCTACGAG.

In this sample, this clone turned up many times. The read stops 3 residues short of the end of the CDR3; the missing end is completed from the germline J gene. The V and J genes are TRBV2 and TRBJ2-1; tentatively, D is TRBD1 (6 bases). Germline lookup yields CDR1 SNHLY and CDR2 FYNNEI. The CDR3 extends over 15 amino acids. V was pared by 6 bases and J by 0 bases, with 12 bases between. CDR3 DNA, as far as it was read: TGTGCCAGCAGGCCCAGAGGGGGCTCCTACAATGAG. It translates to CASRPRGGSYNE. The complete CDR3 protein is CASRPRGGSYNEQFF.

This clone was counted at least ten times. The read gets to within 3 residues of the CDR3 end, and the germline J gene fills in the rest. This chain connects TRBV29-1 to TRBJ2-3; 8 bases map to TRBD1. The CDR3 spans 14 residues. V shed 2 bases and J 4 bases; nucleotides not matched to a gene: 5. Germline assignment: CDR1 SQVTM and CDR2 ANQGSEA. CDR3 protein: CSVEYGQGADTQYF. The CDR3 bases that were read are TGCAGCGTTGAATACGGACAGGGTGCAGATACG.

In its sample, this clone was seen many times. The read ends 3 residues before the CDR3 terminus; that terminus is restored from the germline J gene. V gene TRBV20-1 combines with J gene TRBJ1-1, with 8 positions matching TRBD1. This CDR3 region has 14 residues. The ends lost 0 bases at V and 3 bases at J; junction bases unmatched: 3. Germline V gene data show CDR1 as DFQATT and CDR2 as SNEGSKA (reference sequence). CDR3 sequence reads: CSARDTGGHTEAFF. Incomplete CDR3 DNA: TGCAGTGCTAGAGACACAGGGGGACACACTGAA.

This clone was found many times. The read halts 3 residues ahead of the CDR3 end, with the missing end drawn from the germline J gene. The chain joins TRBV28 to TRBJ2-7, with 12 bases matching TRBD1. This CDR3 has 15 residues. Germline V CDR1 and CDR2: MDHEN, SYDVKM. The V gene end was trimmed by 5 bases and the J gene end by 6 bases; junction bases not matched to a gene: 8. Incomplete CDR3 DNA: TGTGCCAGCAGTCCGCCGGGACAGGGGGCGCGCGAG. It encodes CASSPPGQGARE. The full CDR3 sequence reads CASSPPGQGAREQYF.

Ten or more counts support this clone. CDR3 sequence: CASSPYSGTYNEQFF. The part of the CDR3 DNA that was read is TGTGCCAGCAGTCCCTACAGCGGAACCTACAATGAG. The V call is TRBV28, the J call TRBJ2-1; TRBD2 might be the D (5 bases). The read ends 3 residues early relative to the CDR3; the germline J gene fills the gap. Trimming shortened V by 5 bases and J by 2 bases, and 13 bases separated the two germline ends. The CDR3 length is 15 residues. The germline gives CDR1 MDHEN, CDR2 SYDVKM.

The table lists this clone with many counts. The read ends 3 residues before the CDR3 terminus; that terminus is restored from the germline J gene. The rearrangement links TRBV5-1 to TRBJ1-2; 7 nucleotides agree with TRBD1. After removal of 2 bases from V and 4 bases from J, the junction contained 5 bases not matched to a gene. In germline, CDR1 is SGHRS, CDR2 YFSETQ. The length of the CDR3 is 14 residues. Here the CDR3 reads CASSFNTGAYGYTF. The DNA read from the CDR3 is TGCGCCAGCAGCTTTAATACAGGGGCCTATGGC.

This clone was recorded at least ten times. The part of the CDR3 DNA that was read is TGTGCCAGCAGCCAAGCTGAGGGCGGGAGGAAAGGGAATGAG. Translated, it gives CASSQAEGGRKGNE. The CDR3 as a whole reads CASSQAEGGRKGNEQFF. V and J are TRBV4-2 and TRBJ2-1, with TRBD2 identical over 8 bases. The read terminates 3 residues before the CDR3 end, so the remaining end is supplied by the germline J gene. Germline V CDR1 and CDR2: LGHNA, YNFKEQ. The CDR3 totals 17 residues. Trimming removed 1 base from V and 7 bases from J; junction bases left unmatched: 12.